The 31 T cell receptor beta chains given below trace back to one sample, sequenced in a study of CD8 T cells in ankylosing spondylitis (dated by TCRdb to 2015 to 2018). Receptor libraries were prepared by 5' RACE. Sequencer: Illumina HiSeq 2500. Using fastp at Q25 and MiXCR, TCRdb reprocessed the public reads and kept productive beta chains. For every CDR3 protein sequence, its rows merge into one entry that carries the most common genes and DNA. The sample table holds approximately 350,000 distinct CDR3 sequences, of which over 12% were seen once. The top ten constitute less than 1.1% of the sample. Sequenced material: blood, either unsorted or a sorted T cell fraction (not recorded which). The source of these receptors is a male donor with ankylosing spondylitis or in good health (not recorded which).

In DNA, the CDR3 is TGTGCCAGCAGTGCTCCGGGACTCTCCTACGAGCAGTACTTC. This translates into CASSAPGLSYEQYF. The chain has TRBV6-1 and TRBJ2-7; the D gene is possibly TRBD2 (6 bases). Germline V gene lookup returns CDR1 MNHNS and CDR2 SASEGT. The V end lost 4 bases, the J end lost 0 bases, and 10 bases lay between the germline ends. The CDR3 sequence is 14 residues long.

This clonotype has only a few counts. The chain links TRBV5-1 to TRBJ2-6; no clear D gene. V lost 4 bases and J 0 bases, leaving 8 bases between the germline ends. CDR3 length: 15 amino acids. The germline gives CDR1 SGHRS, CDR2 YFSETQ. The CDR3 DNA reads TGCGCCAGCAGCGATGTAGGCTCTGGGGCCAACGTCCTGACTTTC. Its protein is CASSDVGSGANVLTF.

This CDR3 is CASSFDRGRETQYF. DNA for the CDR3: TGTGCCAGCAGTTTCGACAGGGGGCGGGAGACCCAGTACTTC. The V and J genes are TRBV12-3 or TRBV12-4 and TRBJ2-5, with 10 nucleotides matching TRBD1. V was pared by 3 bases and J by 5 bases, with 3 bases of the junction left unmatched. This CDR3 spans 14 amino acids.

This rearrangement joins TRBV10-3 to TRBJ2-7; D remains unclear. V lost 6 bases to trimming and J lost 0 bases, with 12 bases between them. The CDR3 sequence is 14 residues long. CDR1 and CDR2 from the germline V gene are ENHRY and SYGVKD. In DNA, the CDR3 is TGTGCCATCAGATCGACGGAAAGCTCCTACGAGCAGTACTTC. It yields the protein CAIRSTESSYEQYF.

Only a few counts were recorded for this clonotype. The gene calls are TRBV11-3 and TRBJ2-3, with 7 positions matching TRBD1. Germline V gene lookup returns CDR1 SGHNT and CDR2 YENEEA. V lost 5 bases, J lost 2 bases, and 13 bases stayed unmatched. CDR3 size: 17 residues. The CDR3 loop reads CASSRIIDRVSTDTQYF. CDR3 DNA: TGTGCCAGCAGCCGAATCATCGACAGGGTATCCACAGATACGCAGTATTTT.

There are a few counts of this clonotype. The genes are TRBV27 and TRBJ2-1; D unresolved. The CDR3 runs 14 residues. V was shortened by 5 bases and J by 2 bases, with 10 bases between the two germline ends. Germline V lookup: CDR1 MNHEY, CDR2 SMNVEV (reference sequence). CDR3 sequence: CASSGRETYNEQFF. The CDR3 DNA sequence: TGTGCCAGCAGTGGACGAGAAACCTACAATGAGCAGTTCTTC.

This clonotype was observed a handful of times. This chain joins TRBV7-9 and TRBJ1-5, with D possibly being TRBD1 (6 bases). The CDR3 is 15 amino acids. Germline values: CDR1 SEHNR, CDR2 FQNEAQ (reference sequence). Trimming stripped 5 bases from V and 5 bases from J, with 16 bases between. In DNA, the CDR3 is TGTGCCAGCAGCGCCGGCCGGGACACATATCAGCCCCAGCATTTT. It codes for CASSAGRDTYQPQHF.

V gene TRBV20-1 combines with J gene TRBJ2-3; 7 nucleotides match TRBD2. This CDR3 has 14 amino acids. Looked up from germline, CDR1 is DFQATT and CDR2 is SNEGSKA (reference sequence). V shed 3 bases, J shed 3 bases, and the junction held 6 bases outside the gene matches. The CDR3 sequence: CSASGLVKTDTQYF. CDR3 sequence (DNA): TGCAGTGCTAGCGGACTAGTTAAGACAGATACGCAGTATTTT.

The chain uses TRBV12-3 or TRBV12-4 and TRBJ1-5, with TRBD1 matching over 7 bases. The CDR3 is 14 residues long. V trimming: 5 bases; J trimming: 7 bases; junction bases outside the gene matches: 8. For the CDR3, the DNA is TGTGCCAGCAGTCTGACAGGGCTTTCACAGCCCCAGCATTTT. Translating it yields CASSLTGLSQPQHF.

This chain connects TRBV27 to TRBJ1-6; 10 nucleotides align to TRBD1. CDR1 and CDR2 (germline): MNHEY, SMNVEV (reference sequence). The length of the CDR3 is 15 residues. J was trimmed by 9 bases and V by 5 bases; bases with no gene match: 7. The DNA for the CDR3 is TGTGCCAGCAGTCAACTCGGACAGGGGGGTTCACCCCTCCACTTT. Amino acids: CASSQLGQGGSPLHF.

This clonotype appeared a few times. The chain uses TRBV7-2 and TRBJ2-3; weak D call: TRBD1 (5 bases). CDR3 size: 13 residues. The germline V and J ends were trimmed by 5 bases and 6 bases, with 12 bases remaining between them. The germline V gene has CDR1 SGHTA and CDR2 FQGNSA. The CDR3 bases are TGTGCCAGCAGCCTAAAATACAGGGATACGCAGTATTTT. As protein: CASSLKYRDTQYF. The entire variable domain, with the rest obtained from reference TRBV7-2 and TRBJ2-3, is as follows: GAGVSQSPSNKVTEKGKDVELRCDPISGHTALYWYRQSLGQGLEFLIYFQGNSAPDKSGLPSDRFSAERTGGSVSTLTIQRTQQEDSAVYLCASSLKYRDTQYFGPGTRLTVL.

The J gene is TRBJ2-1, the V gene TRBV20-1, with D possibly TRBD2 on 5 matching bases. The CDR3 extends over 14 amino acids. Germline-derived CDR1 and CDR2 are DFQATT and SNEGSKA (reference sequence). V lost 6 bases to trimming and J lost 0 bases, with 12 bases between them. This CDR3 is CSALLAGSYNEQFF. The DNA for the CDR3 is TGCAGTGCCCTTCTTGCGGGCTCCTACAATGAGCAGTTCTTC.

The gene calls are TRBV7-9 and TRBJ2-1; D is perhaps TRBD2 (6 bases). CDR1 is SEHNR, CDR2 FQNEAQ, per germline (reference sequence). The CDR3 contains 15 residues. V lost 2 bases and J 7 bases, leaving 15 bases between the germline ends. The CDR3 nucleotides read TGTGCCAGCAGCTTACTACGAGGTAGCGGAAATGAGCAGTTCTTC. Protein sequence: CASSLLRGSGNEQFF.

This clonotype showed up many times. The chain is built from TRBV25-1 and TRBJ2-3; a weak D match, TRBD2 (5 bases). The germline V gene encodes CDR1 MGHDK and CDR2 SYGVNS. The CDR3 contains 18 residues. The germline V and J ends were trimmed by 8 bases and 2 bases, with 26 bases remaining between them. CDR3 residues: CASGSNLDPGGLTDTQYF. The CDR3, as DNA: TGTGCCAGCGGCTCTAACTTGGACCCCGGAGGACTCACAGATACGCAGTATTTT.

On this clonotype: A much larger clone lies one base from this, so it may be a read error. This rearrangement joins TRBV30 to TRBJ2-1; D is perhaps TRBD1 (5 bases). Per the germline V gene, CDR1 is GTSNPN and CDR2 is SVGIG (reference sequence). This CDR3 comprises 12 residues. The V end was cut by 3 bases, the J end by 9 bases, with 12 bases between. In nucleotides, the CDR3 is TGTGCCTGGAGCGCAGGGTGGACTGAGCAGTTCTTC. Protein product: CAWSAGWTEQFF.

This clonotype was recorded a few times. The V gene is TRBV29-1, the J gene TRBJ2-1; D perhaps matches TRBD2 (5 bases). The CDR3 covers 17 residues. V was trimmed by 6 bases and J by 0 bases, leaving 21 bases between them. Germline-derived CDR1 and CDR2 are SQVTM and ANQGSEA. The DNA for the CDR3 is TGCAGCGTGACCGGGGTCAGAATGTCGAGCTCCTACAATGAGCAGTTCTTC. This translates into CSVTGVRMSSSYNEQFF.

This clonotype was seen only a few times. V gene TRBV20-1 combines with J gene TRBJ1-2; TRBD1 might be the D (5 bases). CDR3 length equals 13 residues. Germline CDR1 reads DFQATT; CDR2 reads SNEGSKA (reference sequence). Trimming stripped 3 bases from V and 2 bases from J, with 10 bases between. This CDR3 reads CSASWAGNYGYTF. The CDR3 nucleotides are TGCAGTGCTAGTTGGGCAGGGAACTATGGCTACACCTTC.

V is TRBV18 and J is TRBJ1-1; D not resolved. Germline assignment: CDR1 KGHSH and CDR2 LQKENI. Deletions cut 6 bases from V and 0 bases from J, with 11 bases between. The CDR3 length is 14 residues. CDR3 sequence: CASSLQNLNTEAFF. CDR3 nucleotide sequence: TGTGCCAGCTCCCTCCAGAACTTGAACACTGAAGCTTTCTTT. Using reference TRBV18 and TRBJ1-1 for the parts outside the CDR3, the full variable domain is NAGVMQNPRHLVRRRGQEARLRCSPMKGHSHVYWYRQLPEEGLKFMVYLQKENIIDESGMPKERFSAEFPKEGPSILRIQQVVRGDSAAYFCASSLQNLNTEAFFGQGTRLTVV.

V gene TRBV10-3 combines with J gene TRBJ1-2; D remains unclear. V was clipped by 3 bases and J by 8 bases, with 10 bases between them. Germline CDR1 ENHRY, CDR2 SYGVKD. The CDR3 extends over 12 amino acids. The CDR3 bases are TGTGCCATCAGTGAACAATTCTTGGGCTACACCTTC. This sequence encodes CAISEQFLGYTF.

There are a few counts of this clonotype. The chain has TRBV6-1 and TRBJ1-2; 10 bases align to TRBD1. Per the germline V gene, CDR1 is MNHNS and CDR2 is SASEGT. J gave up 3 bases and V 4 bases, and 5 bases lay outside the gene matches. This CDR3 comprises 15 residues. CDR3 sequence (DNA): TGTGCCAGCAGTGCCCAGACAGGGGGCGACTATGGCTACACCTTC. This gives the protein CASSAQTGGDYGYTF.

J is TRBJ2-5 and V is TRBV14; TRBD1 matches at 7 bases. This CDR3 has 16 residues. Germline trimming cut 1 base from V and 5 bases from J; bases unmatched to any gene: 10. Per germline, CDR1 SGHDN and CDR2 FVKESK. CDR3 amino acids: CASSQVDRRFSETQYF. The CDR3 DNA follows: TGTGCCAGCAGCCAAGTGGACAGGAGATTTAGCGAGACCCAGTACTTC.

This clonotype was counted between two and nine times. CDR3 DNA: TGCGCCAGCAAAGAGCCTGGTGGGGAGCTGTTTTTT. Protein sequence: CASKEPGGELFF. V is TRBV5-1 and J is TRBJ2-2, with D uncertain. Between the trimmed V and J ends, which lost 6 bases and 8 bases, there was a span of 11 bases. Looked up from germline, CDR1 is SGHRS and CDR2 is YFSETQ. The CDR3 has 12 residues.

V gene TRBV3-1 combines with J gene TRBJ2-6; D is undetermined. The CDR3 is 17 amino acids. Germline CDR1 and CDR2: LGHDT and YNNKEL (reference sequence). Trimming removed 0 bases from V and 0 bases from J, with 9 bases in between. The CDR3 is CASSQDLGFSGANVLTF. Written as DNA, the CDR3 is TGTGCCAGCAGCCAAGACCTGGGCTTCTCTGGGGCCAACGTCCTGACTTTC.

The CDR3 spells CSVTGVTEAFF. Here the CDR3 DNA reads TGCAGCGTAACAGGGGTTACTGAAGCTTTCTTT. The chain couples TRBV29-1 to TRBJ1-1; 7 nucleotides agree with TRBD1. Germline CDR1 SQVTM, CDR2 ANQGSEA. The CDR3 is 11 residues long. J lost 5 bases, V lost 6 bases, and 3 bases had no gene match. Full variable domain (remainder filled in from reference TRBV29-1 and TRBJ1-1): SAVISQKPSRDICQRGTSLTIQCQVDSQVTMMFWYRQQPGQSLTLIATANQGSEATYESGFVIDKFPISRPNLTFSTLTVSNMSPEDSSIYLCSVTGVTEAFFGQGTRLTVV.

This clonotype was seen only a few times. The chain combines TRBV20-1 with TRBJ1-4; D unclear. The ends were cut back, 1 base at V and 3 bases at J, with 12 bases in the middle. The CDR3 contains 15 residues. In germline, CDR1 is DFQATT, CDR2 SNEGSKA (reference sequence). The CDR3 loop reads CSARAEGSANEKLFF. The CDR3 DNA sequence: TGCAGTGCTAGAGCCGAGGGATCGGCTAATGAAAAACTGTTTTTT.

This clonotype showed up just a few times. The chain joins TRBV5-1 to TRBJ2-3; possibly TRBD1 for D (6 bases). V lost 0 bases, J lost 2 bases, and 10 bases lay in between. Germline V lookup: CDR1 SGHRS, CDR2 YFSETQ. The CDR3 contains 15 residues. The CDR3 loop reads CASSLAGTLTDTQYF. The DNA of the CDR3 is TGCGCCAGCAGCTTGGCCGGGACACTCACAGATACGCAGTATTTT.

Here the CDR3 reads CASSEASGSNPRSQFF. CDR3 sequence (DNA): TGTGCCAGCAGTGAAGCTAGCGGGAGTAATCCCCGGTCCCAGTTCTTC. The J gene is TRBJ2-1, the V gene TRBV28, with 10 bases identical to TRBD2. J gave up 13 bases and V 5 bases, and 17 bases lay outside the gene matches. Germline CDR1 and CDR2: MDHEN and SYDVKM. The CDR3 runs to 16 residues.

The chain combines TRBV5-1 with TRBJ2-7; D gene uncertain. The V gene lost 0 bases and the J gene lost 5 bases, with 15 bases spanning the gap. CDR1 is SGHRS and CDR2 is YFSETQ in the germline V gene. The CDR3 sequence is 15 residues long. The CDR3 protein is CASSLANVRQDEQYF. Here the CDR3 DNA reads TGCGCCAGCAGCTTGGCCAACGTCAGGCAGGACGAGCAGTACTTC.

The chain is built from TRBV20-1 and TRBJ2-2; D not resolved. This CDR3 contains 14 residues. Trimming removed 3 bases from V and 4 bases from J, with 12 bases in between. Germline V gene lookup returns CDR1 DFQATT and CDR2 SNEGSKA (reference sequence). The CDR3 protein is CSASYPLATGELFF. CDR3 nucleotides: TGCAGTGCTAGCTACCCTCTGGCCACCGGGGAGCTGTTTTTT.

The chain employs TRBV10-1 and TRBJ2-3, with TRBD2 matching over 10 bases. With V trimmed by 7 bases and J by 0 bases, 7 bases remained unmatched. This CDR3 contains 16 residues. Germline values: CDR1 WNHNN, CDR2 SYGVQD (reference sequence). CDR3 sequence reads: CASIRTSGSSTDTQYF. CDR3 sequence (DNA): TGCGCCAGCATAAGGACTAGCGGATCTAGCACAGATACGCAGTATTTT.

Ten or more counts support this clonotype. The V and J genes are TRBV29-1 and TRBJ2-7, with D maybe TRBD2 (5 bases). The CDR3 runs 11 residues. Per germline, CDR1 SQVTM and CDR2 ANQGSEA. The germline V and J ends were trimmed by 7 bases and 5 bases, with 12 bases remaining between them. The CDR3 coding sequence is TGCAGCGCGCGACGGGGTAACGAGCAGTACTTC. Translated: CSARRGNEQYF.